Below are 29 T cell receptor beta chains sequenced from a single sample in a study of identical twins' blood T cells. Via MiXCR, TCRdb re-called the 5' RACE reads, giving one row per CDR3 protein. The table records 350,000 to 400,000 distinct CDR3 sequences, roughly 28% of them present only once. Sample: PBMCs. Receptors originate from a woman aged 18 to 55 in good health.

The chain uses TRBV9 and TRBJ2-1; TRBD2 matches 7 bases. The CDR3 loop spans 13 amino acids. The germline V gene has CDR1 SGDLS and CDR2 YYNGEE. V lost 6 bases, J lost 7 bases, and 7 bases stayed unmatched. CDR3 in amino acids: CASTQGGSNEQFF. CDR3 DNA sequence: TGTGCCAGCACCCAGGGCGGGAGTAATGAGCAGTTCTTC.

The rearrangement links TRBV11-2 to TRBJ1-2, with D maybe TRBD1 (5 bases). There are 16 residues in the CDR3. Germline lookup yields CDR1 SGHAT and CDR2 FQNNGV. Trimming stripped 8 bases from V and 1 base from J, with 20 bases between. The DNA of the CDR3 is TGTGCCAGCCGCCGGGGGGGAACCCTATATAACTATGGCTACACCTTC. This codes for CASRRGGTLYNYGYTF.

CDR3 DNA sequence: TGTGCCAGCGGAATAGGCGGGGAGCTGTTTTTT. Its translation: CASGIGGELFF. This chain joins TRBV12-3 or TRBV12-4 and TRBJ2-2; D gene uncertain. V was trimmed by 8 bases and J by 7 bases, leaving 8 bases between them. The CDR3 consists of 11 residues.

The chain has TRBV20-1 and TRBJ2-7; the D is unclear. V lost 0 bases and J lost 5, with 14 bases in between. CDR3 length: 14 residues. CDR1 and CDR2 from the germline V gene are DFQATT and SNEGSKA (reference sequence). In nucleotides, the CDR3 is TGCAGTGCTAGAGAACCCGTCGCTGGGCACGAGCAGTACTTC. It is translated as CSAREPVAGHEQYF.

This clonotype turned up a few times. This chain links TRBV9 with TRBJ1-1; 7 bases map to TRBD1. Germline CDR1 SGDLS, CDR2 YYNGEE. This CDR3 is 13 amino acids long. V shed 3 bases and J 3 bases; nucleotides not matched to a gene: 2. DNA for the CDR3: TGTGCCAGCAGCGCCAGGGGGGACACTGAAGCTTTCTTT. This encodes CASSARGDTEAFF.

By share of the sample, this clonotype is medium-sized. This rearrangement joins TRBV7-8 to TRBJ2-7, with TRBD2 as a possible D gene (6 bases). Looked up from germline, CDR1 is SGHVS and CDR2 is FQNEAQ. Trimming left V 1 base short and J 0 bases short, with 10 bases between. This CDR3 is built from 15 residues. In DNA, the CDR3 is TGTGCCAGCAGCTTAGGTTTCGGGGGCTCCTACGAGCAGTACTTC. Amino acids: CASSLGFGGSYEQYF.

The chain employs TRBV29-1 and TRBJ2-3; D ambiguous. The CDR3 spans 15 residues. The V gene's germline CDR1 is SQVTM and CDR2 ANQGSEA. Trimming shortened V by 3 bases and J by 3 bases, and 16 bases separated the two germline ends. CDR3 sequence (DNA): TGCAGCGTTGAGGGGTGGGTCGCAGCGACAGATACGCAGTATTTT. Its translation is CSVEGWVAATDTQYF.

As regards this clonotype: An end of the junction differs from the germline gene, which may be a read error. This rearrangement joins TRBV5-1 to TRBJ1-1, with 8 bases matching TRBD1. The CDR3 length is 13 residues. Looked up from germline, CDR1 is SGHRS and CDR2 is YFSETQ. The CDR3 DNA sequence: TGCGCCAGCAGCTATGGACAGGGCACTGAAGCTCTCTTT. Amino acid sequence: CASSYGQGTEALF.

The gene calls are TRBV11-2 and TRBJ2-7, with TRBD1 as a possible D gene (5 bases). Germline loops: CDR1 SGHAT, CDR2 FQNNGV. This CDR3 is 15 amino acids long. Between the trimmed V and J ends, which lost 5 bases and 6 bases, there was a span of 20 bases. CDR3 region: CASSLQGTGDCEQYF. CDR3 nucleotide sequence: TGTGCCAGCAGCCTCCAAGGAACAGGTGATTGCGAGCAGTACTTC.

This clonotype has just a few counts. The chain uses TRBV9 and TRBJ2-7; 10 bases map to TRBD1. This CDR3 contains 14 residues. V dropped 4 bases and J dropped 7; count of bases not matched to a gene: 8. Germline CDR1 reads SGDLS; CDR2 reads YYNGEE. The CDR3 nucleotides are TGTGCCAGCAGCCCGAGTGGGACAGGGGCTGAGCAGTACTTC. It translates to CASSPSGTGAEQYF.

The CDR3 sequence: CASSRGQGTLAKNIQYF. The DNA of the CDR3 is TGTGCCAGCAGCCGGGGGCAGGGAACACTAGCCAAAAACATTCAGTACTTC. V and J are TRBV11-2 and TRBJ2-4, with D possibly being TRBD1 or TRBD2 (6 bases each). In germline, CDR1 is SGHAT, CDR2 FQNNGV. The CDR3 has 17 amino acids. V shed 5 bases and J shed 0 bases, with 17 bases lying between them.

The chain is built from TRBV20-1 and TRBJ1-1; D ambiguous. This CDR3 is built from 14 residues. Per germline, CDR1 DFQATT and CDR2 SNEGSKA (reference sequence). V shed 5 bases and J shed 3 bases, with 16 bases lying between them. CDR3: CSAPQRVWDTEAFF. The DNA of the CDR3 is TGCAGTGCTCCCCAGAGAGTCTGGGACACTGAAGCTTTCTTT.

The chain has TRBV6-1 and TRBJ1-5, with TRBD1 matching 7 bases. The CDR3 length is 13 residues. CDR1 and CDR2 from the germline V gene are MNHNS and SASEGT. V shed 4 bases and J 5 bases; nucleotides not matched to a gene: 2. The CDR3 here is CASSGTGYQPQHF. CDR3 sequence (DNA): TGTGCCAGCAGTGGGACAGGATATCAGCCCCAGCATTTT.

Turning to this clonotype: At one end, the junction sequence differs from germline, possibly due to a read error. Written as DNA, the CDR3 is TGTGCCAGCAGCTCTACGACAGGGGGAGTGAACACTGAAGCTCTCTTT. This codes for CASSSTTGGVNTEALF. The J gene is TRBJ1-1, the V gene TRBV7-9, with 9 bases that match TRBD1. The CDR3 is 16 residues long. From germline, CDR1 is SEHNR and CDR2 FQNEAQ (reference sequence).

To note about this clonotype: The germline gene is not matched at one end of the junction; a read error may be the cause. V and J are TRBV6-5 and TRBJ1-2; no clear D gene. CDR1 and CDR2 (germline): MNHEY, SVGAGI. The CDR3 extends over 14 amino acids. CDR3 nucleotide sequence: TGTGCCGGCAGTCCCCGTCCTCGGCAAGATGGCTACACCTTC. It specifies CAGSPRPRQDGYTF.

This clonotype was recorded at least ten times. V usage is TRBV23-1 and J usage is TRBJ1-6; TRBD1 matches at 7 bases. TRBV23-1 is an open reading frame, and its role is uncertain. The CDR3 extends over 15 amino acids. Losses at the gene ends were 1 base for V and 10 bases for J; bases not matched to a gene: 7. CDR3 in amino acids: CASSQYRGDGSPLHF. The DNA for the CDR3 is TGCGCCAGCAGTCAATACAGGGGAGATGGATCACCCCTCCACTTT.

The table lists this clonotype with a few counts. The chain links TRBV19 to TRBJ1-1; 9 bases agree with TRBD1. Germline CDR1 LNHDA, CDR2 SQIVND (reference sequence). V shed 4 bases, J shed 4 bases, and the junction held 13 bases outside the gene matches. The CDR3 runs 17 residues. CDR3 sequence: CASSTVPGQGRATEAFF. Here the CDR3 DNA reads TGTGCCAGTAGTACGGTCCCGGGACAGGGTAGAGCCACTGAAGCTTTCTTT. The entire variable domain, with the rest obtained from reference TRBV19 and TRBJ1-1, is as follows: DGGITQSPKYLFRKEGQNVTLSCEQNLNHDAMYWYRQDPGQGLRLIYYSQIVNDFQKGDIAEGYSVSREKKESFPLTVTSAQKNPTAFYLCASSTVPGQGRATEAFFGQGTRLTVV.

This clonotype was seen many times. The chain is built from TRBV7-9 and TRBJ1-1; unclear D gene. V shed 0 bases and J shed 1 base, with 6 bases lying between them. Per the germline V gene, CDR1 is SEHNR and CDR2 is FQNEAQ (reference sequence). The CDR3 sequence is 14 residues long. For the CDR3, the DNA is TGTGCCAGCAGCTTAGCGCGGGAGAACACTGAAGCTTTCTTT. Its protein product is CASSLARENTEAFF.

The chain joins TRBV27 to TRBJ2-2; D possibly uses TRBD1 or TRBD2 (5 bases each). V gave up 4 bases and J gave up 3 bases, with 15 bases separating them. Looked up from germline, CDR1 is MNHEY and CDR2 is SMNVEV (reference sequence). CDR3 size: 16 residues. The CDR3 reads CASSSTGTAYTGELFF. The CDR3 coding sequence is TGTGCCAGCAGTTCCACCGGGACGGCCTACACCGGGGAGCTGTTTTTT.

This clonotype was seen only a few times. The DNA of the CDR3 is TGTGCCAGCAGGGCTCAAAGCACCGGGGAGCTGTTTTTT. Its protein product is CASRAQSTGELFF. The rearrangement uses TRBV2 and TRBJ2-2, with D hard to call. CDR1 is SNHLY and CDR2 is FYNNEI in the germline V gene. V lost 6 bases, J lost 4 bases, and 9 bases lay in between. CDR3 size: 13 residues.

The V and J genes are TRBV7-9 and TRBJ1-5; 9 bases are a match to TRBD1. V lost 4 bases to trimming and J lost 6 bases; unmatched junction nucleotides: 7. Germline V gene sequence: CDR1 SEHNR, CDR2 FQNEAQ (reference sequence). This CDR3 is 15 amino acids long. The CDR3 loop reads CASSSDSTGGQPQHF. Here the CDR3 DNA reads TGTGCCAGCAGCTCCGATTCGACAGGGGGTCAGCCCCAGCATTTT.

The CDR3 reads CSVAARGNEQFF. CDR3 DNA sequence: TGCAGTGTCGCGGCCCGAGGGAATGAGCAGTTCTTC. This sequence joins TRBV20-1 and TRBJ2-1; D perhaps matches TRBD2 (5 bases). Deletions cut 7 bases from V and 7 bases from J, with 14 bases between. Per germline, CDR1 DFQATT and CDR2 SNEGSKA (reference sequence). The CDR3 consists of 12 residues.

In this sample, this clonotype turned up a few times. This chain uses TRBV6-2 or TRBV6-3 with TRBJ2-2; D perhaps matches TRBD2 (6 bases). From germline, CDR1 is MNHEY and CDR2 SVGEGT. CDR3 length: 16 amino acids. The V gene lost 7 bases and the J gene lost 0 bases, with 15 bases spanning the gap. CDR3 region: CASTNLGGANTGELFF. CDR3 sequence (DNA): TGTGCCAGCACTAACCTGGGAGGCGCGAACACCGGGGAGCTGTTTTTT.

This clonotype was seen a few times. The chain is built from TRBV29-1 and TRBJ1-2; D not resolved. V shed 3 bases and J shed 6 bases, with 11 bases lying between them. Looked up from germline, CDR1 is SQVTM and CDR2 is ANQGSEA. The CDR3 is 12 residues long. The CDR3 bases are TGCAGCGTTGATGTTGAGCAGCATGGCTACACCTTC. This translates into CSVDVEQHGYTF.

A few counts support this clonotype. V gene TRBV2 combines with J gene TRBJ1-6; D might be TRBD1 (5 bases). The CDR3 runs 13 residues. Trimming took off 4 bases at V and 8 bases at J, with 9 bases between the two ends. In germline, CDR1 is SNHLY, CDR2 FYNNEI. Here the CDR3 DNA reads TGTGCCAGCAGTGTTGCGGGGGATTCACCCCTCCACTTT. Translated: CASSVAGDSPLHF.

The sample holds a few counts of this clonotype. This chain uses TRBV18 with TRBJ1-1; 7 nucleotides align to TRBD1. The CDR3 has 18 residues. Trimming cost V 0 bases and J 1 base; bases outside gene matches: 11. Germline V lookup: CDR1 KGHSH, CDR2 LQKENI. CDR3: CASSPPGSANRGNTEAFF. CDR3 DNA sequence: TGTGCCAGCTCACCACCGGGATCGGCTAACAGGGGGAACACTGAAGCTTTCTTT.

V and J are TRBV20-1 and TRBJ2-1; 14 bases are a match to TRBD2. The CDR3 length is 14 residues. From germline, CDR1 is DFQATT and CDR2 SNEGSKA (reference sequence). J lost 7 bases, V lost 5 bases, and 4 bases had no gene match. The CDR3 nucleotides are TGCAGTGCTGGGACTAGCGGGAGTAGGAATGAGCAGTTCTTC. This gives the protein CSAGTSGSRNEQFF.

This clonotype was picked up many times. This chain joins TRBV20-1 and TRBJ1-1; TRBD1 matches 7 bases. This CDR3 region has 14 residues. Losses at the gene ends were 0 bases for V and 4 bases for J; bases not matched to a gene: 5. Germline V gene data show CDR1 as DFQATT and CDR2 as SNEGSKA (reference sequence). The CDR3: CSARDYRGSTEAFF. CDR3 sequence (DNA): TGCAGTGCTAGAGATTACAGGGGAAGCACTGAAGCTTTCTTT.

The chain uses TRBV7-9 and TRBJ1-1; TRBD1 is a possible D gene (5 bases). Trimming cost V 5 bases and J 11 bases, with 18 bases left between them. From germline, CDR1 is SEHNR and CDR2 FQNEAQ (reference sequence). This CDR3 is 13 amino acids long. The CDR3, as DNA: TGTGCCAGCAGCCAAAACCGGGGCGCAGGGGCTTTCTTT. Translating gives CASSQNRGAGAFF.